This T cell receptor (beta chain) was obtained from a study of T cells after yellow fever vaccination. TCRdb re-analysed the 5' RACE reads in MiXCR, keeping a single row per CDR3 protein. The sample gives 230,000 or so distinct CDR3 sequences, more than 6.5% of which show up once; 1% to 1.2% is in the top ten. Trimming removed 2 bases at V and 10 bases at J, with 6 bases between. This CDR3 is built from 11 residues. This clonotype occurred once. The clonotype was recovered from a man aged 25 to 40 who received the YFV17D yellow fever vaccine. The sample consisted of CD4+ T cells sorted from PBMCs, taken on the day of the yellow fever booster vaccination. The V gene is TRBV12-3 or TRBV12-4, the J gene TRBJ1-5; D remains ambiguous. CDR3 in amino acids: CASSLKHPQHF. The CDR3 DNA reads TGTGCCAGCAGTTTAAAACACCCCCAGCATTTT.